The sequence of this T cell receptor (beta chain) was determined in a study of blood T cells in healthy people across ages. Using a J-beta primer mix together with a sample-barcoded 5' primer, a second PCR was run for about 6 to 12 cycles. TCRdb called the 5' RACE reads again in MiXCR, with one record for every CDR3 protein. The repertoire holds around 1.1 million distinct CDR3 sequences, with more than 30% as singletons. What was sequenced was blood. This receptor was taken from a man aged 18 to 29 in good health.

The CDR3 loop reads CSANPLGGTEAFF. The CDR3 DNA follows: TGCAGTGCAAATCCTCTGGGGGGCACTGAAGCTTTCTTT. This rearrangement joins TRBV20-1 to TRBJ1-1, with D perhaps matching TRBD1 (5 bases). The V end was cut by 6 bases, the J end by 4 bases, with 15 bases between. The CDR3 totals 13 residues. Germline V gives CDR1 DFQATT, CDR2 SNEGSKA (reference sequence).